This is a list of T cell receptor beta chains from one sample in a study of OX40 agonist ivuxolimab in advanced cancers. Assay: immunoSEQ multiplex PCR; the TCRdb copy retains only in-frame clones and omits some. The top ten hold 6.9% of the sample, which has around 53,000 clones, more than 70% seen once. Here the sequenced sample was CD4+ or CD8+ T cells sorted from blood, taken in a trial of the OX40 agonist ivuxolimab. The receptors were gathered from an adult with an advanced solid tumor such as melanoma, head and neck, liver or kidney cancer. The CDR3 runs from the conserved cysteine through the conserved F or W. D genes are given only for firm matches. Part of the rows lack a size; the others show once, few, many or a class for expanded clones.

cdr3_length | j_call | clone_size | d_call | v_call | cdr3_aa | cdr3_nt
15 | TRBJ1-3 | . | . | TRBV5-8 | CASSLSPASGNTIYF | TGTGCCAGCAGCCTCTCCCCAGCCTCTGGAAACACCATATATTTT
13 | TRBJ2-5 | few | TRBD2 | TRBV7-9 | CASSRAGGLTQYF | TGTGCCAGCAGCCGAGCGGGAGGCCTGACCCAGTACTTC
14 | TRBJ1-1 | . | . | TRBV5-1 | CASSLASMNTEAFF | TGCGCCAGCAGCTTGGCCAGTATGAACACTGAAGCTTTCTTT
15 | TRBJ1-4 | . | . | TRBV6-1 | CASSSQGHVNEKLFF | TGTGCCAGCAGTTCTCAGGGACACGTGAATGAAAAACTGTTTTTT
16 | TRBJ2-7 | . | . | TRBV15 | CATSSFAYGMLDEQYF | TGTGCCACCAGCAGCTTTGCTTACGGGATGCTGGACGAGCAGTACTTC
16 | TRBJ2-7 | . | TRBD1 | TRBV11-2 | CASTPRLGTATYEQYF | TGTGCCAGCACCCCCCGCCTCGGGACAGCCACCTACGAGCAGTACTTC
15 | TRBJ2-4 | . | . | TRBV4-1 | CASSRPGGTENIQYF | TGCGCCAGCAGCCGACCCGGTGGGACGGAAAACATTCAGTACTTC
11 | TRBJ2-5 | few | . | TRBV19 | CASRWGETQYF | TGTGCCAGCCGCTGGGGGGAGACCCAGTACTTC
14 | TRBJ2-7 | . | TRBD2 | TRBV6-5 | CASSYFRASGVQYF | TGTGCCAGCAGTTACTTCAGGGCTAGCGGGGTGCAGTACTTC
13 | TRBJ1-1 | once | . | TRBV11-2 | CASSLRGATEAFF | TGTGCCAGCAGCTTAAGGGGGGCCACTGAAGCTTTCTTT
18 | TRBJ1-4 | . | TRBD1 | TRBV5-1 | CASSFSALGGQGSEKLFF | TGCGCCAGCAGCTTTTCGGCGTTGGGGGGACAGGGAAGTGAAAAACTGTTTTTT
18 | TRBJ2-7 | . | TRBD1 | TRBV18 | CASSPMRPGQGSSYEQYF | TGTGCCAGCTCACCGATGAGACCGGGACAGGGGAGCTCCTACGAGCAGTACTTC
12 | TRBJ1-2 | . | . | TRBV10-3 | CATAGQAYSYTF | TGTGCCACCGCCGGTCAGGCGTATAGCTACACCTTC
15 | TRBJ1-2 | . | . | TRBV28 | CASSLPLGSGDGYTF | TGTGCCAGCAGTTTACCGTTAGGGTCAGGCGATGGCTACACCTTC
14 | TRBJ1-6 | . | TRBD1 | TRBV10-3 | CATATDRDGSPLHF | TGTGCCACCGCCACGGACAGGGATGGTTCACCCCTCCACTTT
16 | TRBJ2-5 | . | . | TRBV18 | CASSPPGSRAGETQYF | TGTGCCAGCTCACCACCGGGTTCCAGGGCGGGGGAGACCCAGTACTTC
15 | TRBJ2-7 | . | TRBD1 | TRBV30 | CAWGTTGTGRYEQYF | TGTGCCTGGGGCACAACCGGGACAGGGAGGTACGAGCAGTACTTC
14 | TRBJ1-1 | . | TRBD1 | TRBV5-1 | CASSPGTANTEAFF | TGCGCCAGCAGCCCCGGGACAGCCAACACTGAAGCTTTCTTT
13 | TRBJ1-6 | . | . | TRBV6-6 | CASSQPLDSPLHF | TGTGCCAGCAGTCAGCCCCTAGATTCACCCCTCCACTTT
14 | TRBJ2-1 | few | . | TRBV21-1 | CASRNRGSYNEQFF | TGTGCCAGCAGAAACAGGGGGTCCTACAATGAGCAGTTCTTC
14 | TRBJ2-3 | . | TRBD2 | TRBV2 | CADMVGGGTDTQYF | TGTGCCGATATGGTCGGGGGGGGCACAGATACGCAGTATTTT
16 | TRBJ2-2 | . | TRBD2 | TRBV7-2 | CASSPRLAGSSGELFF | TGTGCCAGCAGCCCGAGACTAGCGGGATCGTCCGGGGAGCTGTTTTTT
15 | TRBJ2-6 | . | . | TRBV28 | CASTLGGSGANVLTF | TGTGCCAGCACGTTGGGGGGATCTGGGGCCAACGTCCTGACTTTC
15 | TRBJ1-2 | . | TRBD1 | TRBV5-1 | CASSLAGTGLDGYTF | TGCGCCAGCAGCTTGGCCGGGACAGGGTTAGATGGCTACACCTTC